Listed here are 24 T cell receptor beta chains from one sample, sequenced in a study of blood T cell repertoires in COVID-19 (dated by TCRdb to the early 2020s). Libraries were built with the immunoSEQ multiplex PCR assay. The table was pulled from immuneACCESS by TCRdb, which kept in-frame rearrangements only. Such tables lose some clones; where checked, under half of the loss comes from unresolved V genes, and the rest has no known cause. Recorded for this sample are roughly 190,000 clones; roughly 87% of them occurred a single time. The ten largest clonotypes hold around 6.1% of the sample. Sequencing was carried out using peripheral blood. Receptors originate from a middle-aged woman with acute or convalescent COVID-19.

This clone was seen more than once but under ten times. V and J are TRBV24-1 and TRBJ1-2, with a tentative D call TRBD1 (5 bases). This CDR3 has 11 amino acids. Between the trimmed V and J ends, which lost 10 bases and 4 bases, there was a span of 9 bases. Germline loops: CDR1 KGHDR, CDR2 SFDVKD. CDR3 residues: CATGEGYGYTF. CDR3 nucleotide sequence: TGTGCCACAGGGGAGGGCTATGGCTACACCTTC.

The rearrangement links TRBV6-5 to TRBJ2-5; the D gene is possibly TRBD2 (6 bases). CDR1 MNHEY and CDR2 SVGAGI come from the germline V gene. The length of the CDR3 is 15 residues. Trimming cost V 0 bases and J 2 bases, with 10 bases left between them. The CDR3 here is CASSYSLADQETQYF. CDR3 coding DNA: TGTGCCAGCAGTTACTCCTTAGCGGATCAAGAGACCCAGTACTTC.

This clone has only a few counts. The gene calls are TRBV20-1 and TRBJ2-1, with TRBD2 matching 10 bases. This CDR3 has 12 residues. The J segment lost 10 bases and the V segment lost 3 bases, leaving 3 bases of the junction unmatched. In germline, CDR1 is DFQATT, CDR2 SNEGSKA (reference sequence). CDR3 protein: CSASGGLAEQFF. The CDR3 nucleotides are TGCAGTGCTAGTGGGGGACTAGCGGAGCAGTTCTTC.

By proportion, this clone is medium-sized (0.01 to 0.1%). The rearrangement uses TRBV7-8 and TRBJ1-2; D is possibly TRBD1 (6 bases). Germline values: CDR1 SGHVS, CDR2 FQNEAQ. This CDR3 has 14 residues. Between the trimmed V and J ends, which lost 1 base and 7 bases, there was a span of 13 bases. CDR3 DNA: TGTGCCAGCAGCTTAGTCCGCGAACAGGGTGGCTACACCTTC. This translates into CASSLVREQGGYTF. Using reference TRBV7-8 and TRBJ1-2 for the parts outside the CDR3, the full variable domain is GAGVSQSPRYKVAKRGQDVALRCDPISGHVSLFWYQQALGQGPEFLTYFQNEAQLDKSGLPSDRFFAERPEGSVSTLKIQRTQQEDSAVYLCASSLVREQGGYTFGSGTRLTVV.

The chain couples TRBV7-9 to TRBJ1-2; D is possibly TRBD1 (6 bases). Germline-derived CDR1 and CDR2 are SEHNR and FQNEAQ (reference sequence). The ends were cut back, 4 bases at V and 4 bases at J, with 13 bases in the middle. The CDR3 sequence is 14 residues long. CDR3 nucleotides: TGTGCCAGCAGCTACGGACAAGGGGGCTATGGCTACACCTTC. Amino acids: CASSYGQGGYGYTF. Full variable domain (outside the CDR3, taken from reference TRBV7-9 and TRBJ1-2): DTGVSQNPRHKITKRGQNVTFRCDPISEHNRLYWYRQTLGQGPEFLTYFQNEAQLEKSRLLSDRFSAERPKGSFSTLEIQRTEQGDSAMYLCASSYGQGGYGYTFGSGTRLTVV.

The chain carries TRBV11-2 and TRBJ2-1, with 7 positions matching TRBD1. This CDR3 has 16 residues. CDR1 is SGHAT and CDR2 is FQNNGV in the germline V gene. The J segment lost 3 bases and the V segment lost 5 bases, leaving 10 bases of the junction unmatched. This CDR3 reads CASSAIDRVSYNEQFF. DNA for the CDR3: TGTGCCAGCAGCGCCATCGACAGGGTCAGCTACAATGAGCAGTTCTTC.

This clone was counted a single time. The chain has TRBV11-2 and TRBJ2-3; 7 nucleotides line up with TRBD2. Germline V gene lookup returns CDR1 SGHAT and CDR2 FQNNGV. The CDR3 is made up of 15 amino acids. V lost 5 bases to trimming and J lost 2 bases; unmatched junction nucleotides: 7. CDR3 DNA: TGTGCCAGCAGCCCGGGGGGTGGTCTCACAGATACGCAGTATTTT. It translates to CASSPGGGLTDTQYF.

CDR3 nucleotides: TGTGCCAGCAGTCCCTTTGGGCAATGGTATGGCTACACCTTC. This encodes CASSPFGQWYGYTF. The chain joins TRBV27 to TRBJ1-2; D not resolved. CDR1 MNHEY and CDR2 SMNVEV come from the germline V gene (reference sequence). CDR3 length equals 14 residues. V was shortened by 5 bases and J by 5 bases, with 15 bases between the two germline ends.

V is TRBV6-5 and J is TRBJ1-2, with a weak D call TRBD1 (5 bases). Trimming removed 6 bases at V and 6 bases at J, with 17 bases between. The CDR3 totals 14 residues. CDR1 MNHEY and CDR2 SVGAGI come from the germline V gene. The CDR3 protein is CASSDTGVDDGYTF. CDR3 DNA: TGTGCCAGCAGCGATACGGGGGTTGACGATGGCTACACCTTC.

This clone has a handful of counts. The rearrangement links TRBV6-6 to TRBJ2-7; D uncertain. This CDR3 has 14 residues. The germline V and J ends were trimmed by 2 bases and 5 bases, with 13 bases remaining between them. Germline V gene sequence: CDR1 MNHNY, CDR2 SVGAGI (reference sequence). CDR3 DNA: TGTGCCAGCAGTTACCGCCAGGTGATTGACGAGCAGTACTTC. It specifies CASSYRQVIDEQYF.

The gene calls are TRBV11-2 and TRBJ2-7, with TRBD2 as a possible D gene (5 bases). Germline CDR1 SGHAT, CDR2 FQNNGV. The CDR3 has 15 residues. The ends were cut back, 2 bases at V and 4 bases at J, with 15 bases in the middle. The CDR3 protein is CASSLSTGRGYEQYF. The CDR3 nucleotides are TGTGCCAGCAGCTTAAGCACGGGTAGAGGGTACGAGCAGTACTTC.

The chain links TRBV24-1 to TRBJ1-2; D is possibly TRBD1 (6 bases). Per germline, CDR1 KGHDR and CDR2 SFDVKD. This CDR3 region has 14 residues. V was trimmed by 2 bases and J by 5 bases, leaving 11 bases between them. In DNA, the CDR3 is TGTGCCACCAGTGATTCCGGACAGATATATGGCTACACCTTC. Protein sequence: CATSDSGQIYGYTF.

The table lists this clone with a count of one. The chain uses TRBV12-3 or TRBV12-4 and TRBJ2-7; 8 bases are shared with TRBD1. V was clipped by 3 bases and J by 11 bases; unmatched bases: 3. The CDR3 is 11 amino acids. The CDR3 loop is CASSLGQDKYF. For the CDR3, the DNA is TGTGCCAGCAGTTTGGGACAGGATAAGTACTTC.

The rearrangement joins TRBV18 to TRBJ2-7; the D gene is possibly TRBD2 (5 bases). The CDR3 has 17 amino acids. CDR1 and CDR2 from the germline V gene are KGHSH and LQKENI. V was cut by 3 bases and J by 7 bases, with 25 bases left in between. CDR3 residues: CASSPHRVADGLGEQYF. The CDR3 DNA reads as TGTGCCAGCTCACCCCATAGGGTCGCGGACGGACTGGGGGAGCAGTACTTC.

The rearrangement links TRBV18 to TRBJ1-1; possible D gene TRBD1, 5 bases. CDR1 is KGHSH, CDR2 LQKENI, per germline. The CDR3 sequence is 13 residues long. Trimming took 5 bases from V and 8 from J, leaving 15 bases between them. CDR3 coding DNA: TGTGCCAGCTCATCAAGGACACCCCAAGAAGCTTTCTTT. As protein: CASSSRTPQEAFF.

This clone was seen only once. The junction and the germline gene differ at one end; a read error may be behind it. This chain joins TRBV6-2 or TRBV6-3 and TRBJ2-1; a possible D gene is TRBD2 (6 bases). Germline values: CDR1 MNHEY, CDR2 SVGEGT. This CDR3 is built from 17 residues. The CDR3: CASSYSPGRDSDNEQFF. CDR3 nucleotides: TGTGCCAGCAGTTACTCGCCGGGACGGGACTCCGACAATGAGCAGTTCTTC.

This clone was observed once. V usage is TRBV28 and J usage is TRBJ1-5, with 9 nucleotides matching TRBD1. The V gene end was trimmed by 6 bases and the J gene end by 7 bases; junction bases not matched to a gene: 10. This CDR3 is built from 15 residues. Germline values: CDR1 MDHEN, CDR2 SYDVKM. The CDR3 region is CASRRGQGSRQPQHF. CDR3 coding DNA: TGTGCCAGCAGAAGGGGACAGGGTAGTAGGCAGCCCCAGCATTTT.

This clone appeared once. The rearrangement links TRBV24-1 to TRBJ2-1; a possible D gene is TRBD2 (5 bases). The CDR3 runs 14 residues. With 4 bases removed from V and 9 bases from J, the gap between germline ends came to 15 bases. Germline values: CDR1 KGHDR, CDR2 SFDVKD. The CDR3 DNA follows: TGTGCCACCAGTGACACCCTAGCTATGGCTGAGCAGTTCTTC. It yields the protein CATSDTLAMAEQFF.

J is TRBJ1-1 and V is TRBV2, with D possibly TRBD1 on 6 matching bases. This CDR3 is 15 amino acids long. Per the germline V gene, CDR1 is SNHLY and CDR2 is FYNNEI. The V gene lost 4 bases and the J gene lost 1 base, with 13 bases spanning the gap. CDR3 residues: CASSGSRGWNTEAFF. The CDR3 DNA is TGTGCCAGCAGTGGATCCAGGGGTTGGAACACTGAAGCTTTCTTT.

V gene TRBV5-5 combines with J gene TRBJ1-3, with 10 bases fitting TRBD1. With 4 bases clipped from V and 4 bases from J, the junction kept 5 bases outside the gene matches. Germline V gives CDR1 SGHKS, CDR2 YYEKEE (reference sequence). This CDR3 has 15 residues. CDR3 nucleotide sequence: TGTGCCAGCAGCAGGACAGGGGGGTCCGGAAACACCATATATTTT. Its protein product is CASSRTGGSGNTIYF.

The J gene is TRBJ2-3, the V gene TRBV29-1; D gene unclear. Per the germline V gene, CDR1 is SQVTM and CDR2 is ANQGSEA. V was trimmed by 5 bases and J by 3 bases, leaving 12 bases between them. The CDR3 is 13 amino acids. CDR3 bases: TGCAGCGTTAGACTGGCACTGACAGATACGCAGTATTTT. Translated: CSVRLALTDTQYF.

The chain has TRBV9 and TRBJ2-1; 10 bases align to TRBD1. J was trimmed by 8 bases and V by 2 bases; bases with no gene match: 13. This CDR3 is 17 amino acids long. The germline V gene encodes CDR1 SGDLS and CDR2 YYNGEE. CDR3 residues: CASSVRQGAAGRDEQFF. CDR3 DNA sequence: TGTGCCAGCAGCGTTCGACAGGGGGCTGCGGGGAGGGATGAGCAGTTCTTC. Complete variable domain (other parts from reference TRBV9 and TRBJ2-1): DSGVTQTPKHLITATGQRVTLRCSPRSGDLSVYWYQQSLDQGLQFLIQYYNGEERAKGNILERFSAQQFPDLHSELNLSSLELGDSALYFCASSVRQGAAGRDEQFFGPGTRLTVL.

The CDR3 reads CASRDGDRVSGGYTF. The CDR3 DNA is TGTGCCAGCAGGGACGGGGACAGGGTCTCAGGGGGCTACACCTTC. The gene calls are TRBV6-5 and TRBJ1-2; 9 positions agree with TRBD1. V trimming: 6 bases; J trimming: 8 bases; junction bases outside the gene matches: 13. Germline-derived CDR1 and CDR2 are MNHEY and SVGAGI. The CDR3 has 15 residues.

The V call is TRBV9, the J call TRBJ2-7; D remains ambiguous. The germline gives CDR1 SGDLS, CDR2 YYNGEE. The V end was cut by 0 bases, the J end by 2 bases, with 9 bases between. The CDR3 totals 14 residues. DNA for the CDR3: TGTGCCAGCAGCGTAGCTGCGCCGACCTACGAGCAGTACTTC. It yields the protein CASSVAAPTYEQYF.